The present T cell receptor beta chain was sequenced within a study of CD8+ T cells in alopecia areata. As for the study in general: Treatment with tofacitinib (6 to 18 months) was followed by 6 months off drug.

Study findings and constraints: Because of a solitary nonresponder, the connection of baseline CD8+ expansion to response stays uncertain.

Reverse transcribed after extraction, RNA yielded cDNA as the sequencing template. Some clones are missing from TCRdb's copy, which holds only in-frame ones; the method was immunoSEQ multiplex PCR. The data contain around 100,000 clones, around three fifths of them singletons. Remarks on this clone: As yet, its antigen is unknown.

The CDR3 contains 13 residues. Germline CDR1 is MNHEY and CDR2 is SMNVEV (reference sequence). V shed 4 bases and J shed 4 bases, with 8 bases lying between them. Stated treatment: oral pan-JAK inhibitor, 5-10 mg twice daily. V is TRBV27 and J is TRBJ2-1, with a possible D match to TRBD2 (5 bases). This TCR came from a human donor with alopecia areata. The sample was CD8+ T cells sorted from blood, taken at week 24, from a patient treated with tofacitinib. The CDR3 nucleotides read TGTGCCAGCAGTTCGCGGGTATACAATGAGCAGTTCTTC. It codes for CASSSRVYNEQFF.